This is a list of T cell receptor beta chains from one sample in a study of CD4 T cells in relation to SARS-CoV-2 and coronaviruses. The antigens of these receptors remain unknown. Only in-frame clones appear in the TCRdb table, and some are missing; sequencing was by immunoSEQ multiplex PCR. Altogether approximately 15,000 clones are present, roughly three quarters being singletons, with the ten largest covering around 19%. Material: CD4+ T cells from PBMCs, cultured in vitro. These receptors were collected from a human donor in good health. Each CDR3 is given with its conserved first and last residue. Each record gives: J gene, clone size, V gene, D gene, CDR3 DNA, CDR3 protein. The D gene is left open where the match is weak. Size values are once, few and many counts, or a class for expanded clones, and some rows have none.

TRBJ2-7	NA	TRBV11-2	TRBD2	TGTGCCAGCAGCTTAGAACTAGCGGAGTCCTACGAGCAGTACTTC	CASSLELAESYEQYF
TRBJ2-7	NA	TRBV25-1	TRBD2	TGTGCCAGCAGTGCCACTAGCGGGAGAACCTACGAGCAGTACTTC	CASSATSGRTYEQYF
TRBJ2-2	NA	TRBV9	TRBD2	TGTGCCAGCAGCCTCGGACTAGCGGGAGATTATAACACCGGGGAGCTGTTTTTT	CASSLGLAGDYNTGELFF
TRBJ1-5	once	TRBV6-5	TRBD1	TGTGCCAGCAGCAGGTGGACAGGGAGCAATCAGCCCCAGCATTTT	CASSRWTGSNQPQHF
TRBJ2-2	NA	TRBV6-5	TRBD2	TGTGCCAGCAGATTAGGACTAGCCGGGGAGCTGTTTTTT	CASRLGLAGELFF
TRBJ1-2	NA	TRBV28	NA	TGTGCCAGTGGACGTAACTATGGCTACACCTTC	CASGRNYGYTF
TRBJ1-5	NA	TRBV12-5	TRBD1	TGTGCTAGTGGTTTGGGACAGGGGGACAATCAGCCCCAGCATTTT	CASGLGQGDNQPQHF
TRBJ1-1	NA	TRBV10-3	NA	TGTGCCATCAGTGAGTTGGGCAGCATGAACACTGAAGCTTTCTTT	CAISELGSMNTEAFF
TRBJ2-7	NA	TRBV7-9	TRBD2	TGTGCGGTAGCGGGGGGTTTCGAGCAGTACTTC	CAVAGGFEQYF
TRBJ1-1	NA	TRBV12-3/TRBV12-4	NA	TGTGCCAGCAGTTCTCCAGTTTCGGGGGCTTTCTTT	CASSSPVSGAFF
TRBJ1-1	NA	TRBV19	NA	TGTGCCAGTAGTATCAAGGGGGGGGGCACTGAAGCTTTCTTT	CASSIKGGGTEAFF
TRBJ1-2	once	TRBV6-5	NA	TGTGCCAGCAGTTACGACAGCCAGTACTATGGCTACACCTTC	CASSYDSQYYGYTF
TRBJ1-4	NA	TRBV5-1	NA	TGCGCCAGCAGCCTGGGGCGAGCAACTAATGAAAAACTGTTTTTT	CASSLGRATNEKLFF
TRBJ2-7	once	TRBV11-1	TRBD1	TGTGCCAGCAGCTTAGAAGCCAGGGGGCCGTCCTACGAGCAGTACTTC	CASSLEARGPSYEQYF
TRBJ2-7	NA	TRBV11-3	NA	TGTGCCAGCAGCTTAAATGGCTACGAGCAGTACTTC	CASSLNGYEQYF
TRBJ2-5	NA	TRBV19	NA	TGTGCCAGTAGTGCGGGACACACAAAAGAGACCCAGTACTTC	CASSAGHTKETQYF
TRBJ1-1	once	TRBV12-5	NA	TGTGCTAGTGGTTTGGTCATCCACAGGGTTGGGAACACTGAAGCTTTCTTT	CASGLVIHRVGNTEAFF
TRBJ2-5	once	TRBV6-5	TRBD1	TGTGCCAGCACCTCCGGTGGACAGGTCCAAGAGACCCAGTACTTC	CASTSGGQVQETQYF
TRBJ1-5	NA	TRBV27	NA	TGTGCCAGCAGTCTCACCGGGACCCTATATAGGGGCAATCAGCCCCAGCATTTT	CASSLTGTLYRGNQPQHF
TRBJ2-7	NA	TRBV27	TRBD2	TGTGCCAGCAGGGGGACTAGATCCTACGAGCAGTACTTC	CASRGTRSYEQYF
TRBJ1-2	few	TRBV2	NA	TGTGCCAGCAGTGAAGGTGGGGGATACTATGGCTACACCTTC	CASSEGGGYYGYTF
TRBJ2-5	NA	TRBV5-1	NA	TGCGCCAGCAGCTTGGGACCGGAGGTAGAGACCCAGTACTTC	CASSLGPEVETQYF
TRBJ1-2	NA	TRBV25-1	TRBD1	TGTGCCAGCAGTGCACCCGGGACAGCGGGCTCCTGGGGCTACACCTTC	CASSAPGTAGSWGYTF
TRBJ1-1	few	TRBV3-1/TRBV3-2	TRBD1	TGTGCCAGCAGCCAAGCGACAGGGGACACTGAAGCTTTCTTT	CASSQATGDTEAFF
TRBJ2-2	NA	TRBV19	NA	TGTGCCAGTAGTATCTCGGGGCTCACCGGGGAGCTGTTTTTT	CASSISGLTGELFF
TRBJ2-2	NA	TRBV12-5	TRBD1	TGTGCTAGTGGTACCTCAGGGGGCGCGGGGGAGCTGTTTTTT	CASGTSGGAGELFF
TRBJ2-1	NA	TRBV28	TRBD2	TGTGCCAGCGTGGCGGGGAGGGCCTACTACAATGAGCAGTTCTTC	CASVAGRAYYNEQFF
TRBJ1-5	NA	TRBV6-5	TRBD1	TGTGCCAGCAGCGATGGACAGGGTGGCAATCAGCCCCAGCATTTT	CASSDGQGGNQPQHF
TRBJ2-6	NA	TRBV10-3	NA	TGTGCCATCCCTGACAGCAGCTCTGGGGCCAACGTCCTGACTTTC	CAIPDSSSGANVLTF
TRBJ1-6	NA	TRBV18	NA	TGTGCCAGCTCCGAAGATGAAGGGAGCATATCACCCCTCCACTTT	CASSEDEGSISPLHF
TRBJ1-6	few	TRBV5-1	TRBD1	TGCGCCAGCAGCCTCGCCGGGACAGAAAATTCACCCCTCCACTTT	CASSLAGTENSPLHF
TRBJ2-4	NA	TRBV6-2/TRBV6-3	TRBD1	TGTGCCAGCAGTTACCGGACAGGAGAAGGACTCAAAAACATTCAGTACTTC	CASSYRTGEGLKNIQYF
TRBJ2-2	NA	TRBV5-1	NA	TGCGCCAGCGGGTCGCCCGGGAACACCGGGGAGCTGTTTTTT	CASGSPGNTGELFF
TRBJ2-3	NA	TRBV10-1	NA	TGCGCCAGCAGTGACAGGGTCGACGCAGATACGCAGTATTTT	CASSDRVDADTQYF
TRBJ1-2	NA	TRBV28	NA	TGTGCCAGCAGTTTCTGGGGGAGGGGCCCAAGGGGGGGCTACACCTTC	CASSFWGRGPRGGYTF
TRBJ2-3	NA	TRBV7-2	NA	TGTGCCAGCAGCTCCTTTCGCGATACGCAGTATTTT	CASSSFRDTQYF
TRBJ1-1	once	TRBV9	NA	TGTGCCAGCAGCGTACGGGAGAACACTGAAGCTTTCTTT	CASSVRENTEAFF
TRBJ1-5	NA	TRBV5-1	NA	TGCGCCAGCAGCTTGGGCGGGACTGGTGGCAATCAGCCCCAGCATTTT	CASSLGGTGGNQPQHF
TRBJ2-1	NA	TRBV6-5	NA	TGTGCCAGCAGACTATCCCACAATGAGCAGTTCTTC	CASRLSHNEQFF
TRBJ1-1	few	TRBV24-1	NA	TGTGCCACCTTTAGACCCGAAGCTTTCTTT	CATFRPEAFF
TRBJ2-2	NA	TRBV6-4	TRBD1	TGTGCCAGCAGTGCGACAGGGGACACCGGGGAGCTGTTTTTT	CASSATGDTGELFF
TRBJ1-5	few	TRBV18	TRBD1	TGTGCCAGCTCACCAAATGAGGGGGCTCAGCCCCAGCATTTT	CASSPNEGAQPQHF
TRBJ2-3	NA	TRBV7-3	TRBD1	TGTGCCAGCAGCAATGGACAGGGGGCCGCAGATACGCAGTATTTT	CASSNGQGAADTQYF
TRBJ1-2	NA	TRBV19	NA	TGTGCCAGTAGTGCCCCCGGAAGCAGCTACACCTTC	CASSAPGSSYTF
TRBJ2-3	NA	TRBV11-2	NA	TGTGCCAGCAGCTACGGGACCGGACGTAACACAGATACGCAGTATTTT	CASSYGTGRNTDTQYF